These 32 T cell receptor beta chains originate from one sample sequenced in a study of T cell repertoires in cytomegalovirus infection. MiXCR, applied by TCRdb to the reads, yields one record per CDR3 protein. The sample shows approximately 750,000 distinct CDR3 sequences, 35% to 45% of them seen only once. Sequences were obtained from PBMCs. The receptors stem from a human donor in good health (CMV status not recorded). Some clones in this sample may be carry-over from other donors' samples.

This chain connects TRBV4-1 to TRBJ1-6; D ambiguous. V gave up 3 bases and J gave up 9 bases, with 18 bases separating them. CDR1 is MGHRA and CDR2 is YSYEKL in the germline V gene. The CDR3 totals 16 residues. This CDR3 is CASSQGTATGISPLHF. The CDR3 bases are TGCGCCAGCAGCCAGGGCACAGCGACGGGGATTTCACCCCTCCACTTT.

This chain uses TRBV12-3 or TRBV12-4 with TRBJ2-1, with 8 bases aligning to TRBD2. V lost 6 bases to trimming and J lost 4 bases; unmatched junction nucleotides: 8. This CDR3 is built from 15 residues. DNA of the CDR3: TGTGCCAGCAGCACTCCGGGACTAGGGTACAATGAGCAGTTCTTC. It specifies CASSTPGLGYNEQFF.

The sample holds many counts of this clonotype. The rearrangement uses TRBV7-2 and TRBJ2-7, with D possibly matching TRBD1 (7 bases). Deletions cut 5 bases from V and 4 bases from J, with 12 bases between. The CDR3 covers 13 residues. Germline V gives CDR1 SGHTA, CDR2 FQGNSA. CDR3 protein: CASSAGQRYEQYF. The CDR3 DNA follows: TGTGCCAGCAGCGCGGGACAGAGGTACGAGCAGTACTTC.

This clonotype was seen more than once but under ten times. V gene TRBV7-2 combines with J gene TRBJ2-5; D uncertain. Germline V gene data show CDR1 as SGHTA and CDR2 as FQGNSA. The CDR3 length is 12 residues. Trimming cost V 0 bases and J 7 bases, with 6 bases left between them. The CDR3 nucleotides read TGTGCCAGCAGCTTAGCCCTCTCGACCCAGTACTTC. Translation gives CASSLALSTQYF.

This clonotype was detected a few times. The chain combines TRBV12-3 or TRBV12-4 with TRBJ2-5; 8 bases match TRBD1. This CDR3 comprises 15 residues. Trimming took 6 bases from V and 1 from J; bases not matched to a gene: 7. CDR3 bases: TGTGCCAGCAGCTATGGACAGGGACCCCAAGAGACCCAGTACTTC. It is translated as CASSYGQGPQETQYF.

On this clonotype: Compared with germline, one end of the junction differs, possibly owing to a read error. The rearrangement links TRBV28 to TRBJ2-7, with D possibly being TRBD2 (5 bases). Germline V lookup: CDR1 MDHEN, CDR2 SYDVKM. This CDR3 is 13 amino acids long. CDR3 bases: TGTGCCCGCACCCCCGTCGGGATTTACGATCAGTACTTC. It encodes CARTPVGIYDQYF.

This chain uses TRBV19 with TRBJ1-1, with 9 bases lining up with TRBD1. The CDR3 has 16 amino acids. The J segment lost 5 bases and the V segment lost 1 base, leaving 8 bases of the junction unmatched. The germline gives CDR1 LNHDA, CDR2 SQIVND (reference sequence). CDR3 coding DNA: TGTGCCAGTAGTATAGCGCGACAGGGGGTTTCGACTGAAGCTTTCTTT. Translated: CASSIARQGVSTEAFF.

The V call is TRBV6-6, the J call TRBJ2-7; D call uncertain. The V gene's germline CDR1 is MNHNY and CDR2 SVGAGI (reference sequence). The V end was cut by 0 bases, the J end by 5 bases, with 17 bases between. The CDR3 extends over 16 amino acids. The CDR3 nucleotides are TGTGCCAGCAGTTACTCGAGGACGCCTAGACTGGACGAGCAGTACTTC. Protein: CASSYSRTPRLDEQYF.

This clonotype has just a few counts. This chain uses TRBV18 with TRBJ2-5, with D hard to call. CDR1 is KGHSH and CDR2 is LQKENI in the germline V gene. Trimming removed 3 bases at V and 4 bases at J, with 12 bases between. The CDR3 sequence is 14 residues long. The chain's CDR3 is CASSPLPSGETQYF. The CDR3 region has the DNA TGTGCCAGCTCACCGTTACCCTCGGGAGAGACCCAGTACTTC. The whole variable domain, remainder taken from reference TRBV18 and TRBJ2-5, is NAGVMQNPRHLVRRRGQEARLRCSPMKGHSHVYWYRQLPEEGLKFMVYLQKENIIDESGMPKERFSAEFPKEGPSILRIQQVVRGDSAAYFCASSPLPSGETQYFGPGTRLLVL.

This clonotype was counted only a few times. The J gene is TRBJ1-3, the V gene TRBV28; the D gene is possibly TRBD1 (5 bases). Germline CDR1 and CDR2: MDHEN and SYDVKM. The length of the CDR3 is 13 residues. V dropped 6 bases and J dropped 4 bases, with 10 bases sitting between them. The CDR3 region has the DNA TGTGCCAGCAGCCCCACAGGAGGAAACACCATATATTTT. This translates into CASSPTGGNTIYF.

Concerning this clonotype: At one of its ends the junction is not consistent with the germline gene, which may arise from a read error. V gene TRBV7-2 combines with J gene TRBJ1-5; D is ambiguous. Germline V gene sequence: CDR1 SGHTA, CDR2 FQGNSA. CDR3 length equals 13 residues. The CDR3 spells CASSLGGNRPQHF. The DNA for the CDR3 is TGTGCCAGCAGCTTAGGTGGAAATCGGCCCCAGCATTTT.

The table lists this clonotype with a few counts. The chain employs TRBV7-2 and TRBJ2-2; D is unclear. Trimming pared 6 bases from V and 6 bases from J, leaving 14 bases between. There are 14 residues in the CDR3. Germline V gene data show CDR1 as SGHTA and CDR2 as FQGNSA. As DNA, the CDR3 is TGTGCCAGCAGTCAAAACCTAGAGGCCGGGGAGCTGTTTTTT. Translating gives CASSQNLEAGELFF.

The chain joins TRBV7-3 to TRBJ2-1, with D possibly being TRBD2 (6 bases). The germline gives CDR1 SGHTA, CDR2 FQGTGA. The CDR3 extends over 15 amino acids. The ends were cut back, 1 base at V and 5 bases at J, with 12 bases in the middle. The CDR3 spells CASSLNAGLNNEQFF. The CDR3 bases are TGTGCCAGCAGCTTAAATGCGGGGTTAAACAATGAGCAGTTCTTC.

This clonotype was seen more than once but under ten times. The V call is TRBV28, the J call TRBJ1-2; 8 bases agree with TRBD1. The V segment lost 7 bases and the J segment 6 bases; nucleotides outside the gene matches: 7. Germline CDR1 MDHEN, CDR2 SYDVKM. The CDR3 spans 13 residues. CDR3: CASTLTGVHGYTF. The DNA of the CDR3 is TGTGCCAGCACCCTGACAGGGGTTCATGGCTACACCTTC.

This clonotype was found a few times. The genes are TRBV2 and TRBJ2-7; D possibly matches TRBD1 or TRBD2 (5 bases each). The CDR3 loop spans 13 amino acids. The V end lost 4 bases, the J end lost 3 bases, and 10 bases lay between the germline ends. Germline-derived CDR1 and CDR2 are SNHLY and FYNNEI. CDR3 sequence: CASSAGRGYEQYF. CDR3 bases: TGTGCCAGCAGTGCGGGACGAGGCTACGAGCAGTACTTC.

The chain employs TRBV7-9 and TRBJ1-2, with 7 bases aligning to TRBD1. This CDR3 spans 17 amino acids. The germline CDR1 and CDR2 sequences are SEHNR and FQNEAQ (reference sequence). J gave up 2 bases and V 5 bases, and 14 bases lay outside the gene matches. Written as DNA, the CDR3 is TGTGCCAGCAGCCCTCGGGGGACAGCCGATGGAAACTATGGCTACACCTTC. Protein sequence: CASSPRGTADGNYGYTF.

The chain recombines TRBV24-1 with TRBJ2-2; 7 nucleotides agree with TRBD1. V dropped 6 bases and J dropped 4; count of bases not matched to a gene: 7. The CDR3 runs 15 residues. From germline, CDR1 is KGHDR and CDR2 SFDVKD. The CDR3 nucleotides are TGTGCCACCAGTCAAAATGCAGGGGGCACCGGGGAGCTGTTTTTT. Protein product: CATSQNAGGTGELFF.

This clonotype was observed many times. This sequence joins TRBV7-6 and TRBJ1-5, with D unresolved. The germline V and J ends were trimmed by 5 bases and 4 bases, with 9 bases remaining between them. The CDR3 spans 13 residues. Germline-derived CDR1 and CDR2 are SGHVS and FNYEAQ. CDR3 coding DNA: TGTGCCAGCAGCGCTGCAGGTAATCAGCCCCAGCATTTT. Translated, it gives CASSAAGNQPQHF.

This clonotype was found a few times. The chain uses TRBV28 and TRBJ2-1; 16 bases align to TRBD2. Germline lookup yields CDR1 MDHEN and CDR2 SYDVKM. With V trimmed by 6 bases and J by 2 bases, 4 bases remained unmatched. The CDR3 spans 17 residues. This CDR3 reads CASRGTSGRAAYNEQFF. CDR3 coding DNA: TGTGCCAGCAGAGGGACTAGCGGGAGGGCCGCCTACAATGAGCAGTTCTTC.

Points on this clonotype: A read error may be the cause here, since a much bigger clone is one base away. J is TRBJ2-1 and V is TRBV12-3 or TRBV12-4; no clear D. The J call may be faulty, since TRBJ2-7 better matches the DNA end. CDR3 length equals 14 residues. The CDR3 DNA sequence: TGTGCCAGCAGTTTATCTCACAATTCGGATGAGCAGTACTTC. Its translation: CASSLSHNSDEQYF.

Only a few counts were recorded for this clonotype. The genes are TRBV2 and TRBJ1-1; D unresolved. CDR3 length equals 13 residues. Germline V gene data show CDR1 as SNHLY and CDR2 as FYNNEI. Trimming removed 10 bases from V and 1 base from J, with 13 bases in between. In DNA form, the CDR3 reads TGTGCCACCCGACGGATAAGGAACACTGAAGCTTTCTTT. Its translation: CATRRIRNTEAFF.

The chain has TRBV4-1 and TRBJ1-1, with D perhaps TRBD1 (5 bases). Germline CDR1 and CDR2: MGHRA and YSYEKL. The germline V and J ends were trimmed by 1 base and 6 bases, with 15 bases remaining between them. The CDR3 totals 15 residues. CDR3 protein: CASSQAIPGRPEAFF. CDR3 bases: TGCGCCAGCAGCCAAGCTATCCCGGGACGCCCTGAAGCTTTCTTT.

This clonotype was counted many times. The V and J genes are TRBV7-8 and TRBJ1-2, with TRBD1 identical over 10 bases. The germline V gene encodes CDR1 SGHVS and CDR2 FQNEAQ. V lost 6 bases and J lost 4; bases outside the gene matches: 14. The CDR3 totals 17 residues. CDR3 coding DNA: TGTGCCAGCAGGTCCGGGGACAGGGGACCCATCGGCTATGGCTACACCTTC. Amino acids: CASRSGDRGPIGYGYTF.

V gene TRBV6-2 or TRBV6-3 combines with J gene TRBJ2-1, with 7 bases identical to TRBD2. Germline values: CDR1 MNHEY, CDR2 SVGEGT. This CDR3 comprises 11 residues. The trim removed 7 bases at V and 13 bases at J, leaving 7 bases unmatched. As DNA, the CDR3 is TGTGCCAGCAACGATGGAGCGGGACAGTTCTTC. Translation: CASNDGAGQFF.

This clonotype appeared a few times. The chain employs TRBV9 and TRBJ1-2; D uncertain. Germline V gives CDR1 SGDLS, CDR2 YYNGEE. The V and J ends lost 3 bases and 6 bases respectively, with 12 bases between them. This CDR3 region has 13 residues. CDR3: CASSAARMHGYTF. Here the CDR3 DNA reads TGTGCCAGCAGCGCCGCCAGGATGCATGGCTACACCTTC.

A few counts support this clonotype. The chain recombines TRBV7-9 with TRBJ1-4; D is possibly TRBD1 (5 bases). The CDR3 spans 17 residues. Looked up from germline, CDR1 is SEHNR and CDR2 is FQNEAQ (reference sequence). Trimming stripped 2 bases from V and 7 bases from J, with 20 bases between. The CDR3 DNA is TGTGCCAGCAGCTTAACGGGGCCCGGACCAGCAGTTGAAAAACTGTTTTTT. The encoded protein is CASSLTGPGPAVEKLFF. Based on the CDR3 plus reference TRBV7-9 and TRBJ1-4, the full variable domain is DTGVSQNPRHKITKRGQNVTFRCDPISEHNRLYWYRQTLGQGPEFLTYFQNEAQLEKSRLLSDRFSAERPKGSFSTLEIQRTEQGDSAMYLCASSLTGPGPAVEKLFFGSGTQLSVL.

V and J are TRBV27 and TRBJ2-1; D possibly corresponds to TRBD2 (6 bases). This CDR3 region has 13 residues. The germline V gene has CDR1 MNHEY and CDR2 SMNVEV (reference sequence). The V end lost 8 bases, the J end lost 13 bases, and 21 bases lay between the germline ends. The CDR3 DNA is TGTGCCAGCCGATTCAGCGCCGGGACTCCTCAGTTCTTC. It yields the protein CASRFSAGTPQFF.

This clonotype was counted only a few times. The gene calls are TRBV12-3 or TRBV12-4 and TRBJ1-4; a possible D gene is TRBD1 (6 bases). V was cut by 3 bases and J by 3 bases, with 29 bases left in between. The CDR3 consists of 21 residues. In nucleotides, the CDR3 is TGTGCCAGCAGTTTGGGCAGGTGGTTTGGGGGCGAGGGTTTGTCTAATGAAAAACTGTTTTTT. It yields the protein CASSLGRWFGGEGLSNEKLFF.

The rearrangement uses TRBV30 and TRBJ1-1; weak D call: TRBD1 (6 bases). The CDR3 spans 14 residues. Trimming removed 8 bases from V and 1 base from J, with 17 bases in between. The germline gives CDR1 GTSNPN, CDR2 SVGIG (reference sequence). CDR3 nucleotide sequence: TGTGCCCTAGGGGACACAGGGACGAACACTGAAGCTTTCTTT. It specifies CALGDTGTNTEAFF.

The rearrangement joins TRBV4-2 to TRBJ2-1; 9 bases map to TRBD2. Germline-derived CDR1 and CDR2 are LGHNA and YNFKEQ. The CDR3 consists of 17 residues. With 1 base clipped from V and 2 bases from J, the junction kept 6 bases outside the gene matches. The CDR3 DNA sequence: TGTGCCAGCAGCCAAGTCGGGCTAGCGGGGACCTACAATGAGCAGTTCTTC. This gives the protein CASSQVGLAGTYNEQFF.

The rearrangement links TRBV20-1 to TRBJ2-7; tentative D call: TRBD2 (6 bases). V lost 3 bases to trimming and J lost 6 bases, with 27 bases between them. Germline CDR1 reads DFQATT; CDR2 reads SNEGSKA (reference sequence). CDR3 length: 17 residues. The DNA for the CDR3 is TGCAGTGCTAGGAGCCCTTTGAGTGGGAGGCCCCTCCTCGAGCAGTACTTC. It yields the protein CSARSPLSGRPLLEQYF.

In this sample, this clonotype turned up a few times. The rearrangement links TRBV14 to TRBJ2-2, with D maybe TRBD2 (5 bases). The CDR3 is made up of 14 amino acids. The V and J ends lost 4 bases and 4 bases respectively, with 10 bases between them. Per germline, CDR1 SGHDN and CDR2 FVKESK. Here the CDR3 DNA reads TGTGCCAGCAGCCCGGCGGGCATCACCGGGGAGCTGTTTTTT. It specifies CASSPAGITGELFF.